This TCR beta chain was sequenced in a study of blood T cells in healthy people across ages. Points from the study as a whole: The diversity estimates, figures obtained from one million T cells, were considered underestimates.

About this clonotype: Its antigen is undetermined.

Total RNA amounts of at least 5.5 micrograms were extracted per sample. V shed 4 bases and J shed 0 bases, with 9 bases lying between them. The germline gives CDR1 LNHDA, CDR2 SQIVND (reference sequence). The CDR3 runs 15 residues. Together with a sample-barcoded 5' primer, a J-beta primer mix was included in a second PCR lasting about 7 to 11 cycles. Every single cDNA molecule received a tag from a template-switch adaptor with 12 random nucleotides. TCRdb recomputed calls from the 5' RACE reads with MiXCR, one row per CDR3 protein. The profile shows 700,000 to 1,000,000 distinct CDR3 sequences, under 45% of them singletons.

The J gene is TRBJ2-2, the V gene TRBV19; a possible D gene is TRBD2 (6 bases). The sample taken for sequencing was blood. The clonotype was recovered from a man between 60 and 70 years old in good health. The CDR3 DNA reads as TGTGCCAGTAGTAACTCGGGGGCGAACACCGGGGAGCTGTTTTTT. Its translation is CASSNSGANTGELFF.